The rows below give T cell receptor beta chains drawn from one sample of a study of blood T cell repertoires in COVID-19. Clones were read by immunoSEQ multiplex PCR, and TCRdb kept only the in-frame ones, dropping some. The top ten hold less than 0.75% of the sample, which has fewer than 250,000 clones, roughly nine tenths seen once. Sequenced: peripheral blood. These receptors originate from a man in his forties with acute or convalescent COVID-19. Both conserved end residues are part of each CDR3. D genes are given only for firm matches. Clone size, where shown, is once, few, many, or a class for clones that have expanded.

d_call | clone_size | v_call | cdr3_aa
- | - | TRBV25-1 | CASSESGISGSGANVLTF
TRBD2 | - | TRBV27 | CASSVLGTSFYEQYF
- | - | TRBV5-5 | CASSRGFTNTEAFF
- | - | TRBV14 | CASSQFTGSSYNSPLHF
- | - | TRBV15 | CAARSRGDYGYTF
- | - | TRBV11-2 | CASRGSTVHNEQFF
- | once | TRBV7-2 | CASSFEFSGDQPQHF
TRBD1 | - | TRBV18 | CASSHRRTGQETQYF
- | once | TRBV7-6 | CASSLREGNQPQHF
TRBD1 | - | TRBV5-1 | CASRSGGSGTDTQYF
TRBD1 | - | TRBV2 | CASGGQGSSSGSYEQYF
- | - | TRBV28 | CASSAGVTEAFF
- | - | TRBV18 | CASSPRGWETQYF
- | - | TRBV3-1/TRBV3-2 | CASSQELPGTQYF
TRBD2 | - | TRBV28 | CASSPSAGERGETQYF
TRBD2 | - | TRBV19 | CASTTSGSYNEQFF
- | - | TRBV6-2/TRBV6-3 | CASSYAGLAQETQYF
TRBD2 | few | TRBV3-1/TRBV3-2 | CASSPGLAGVEQYF
TRBD2 | - | TRBV6-5 | CASSLNLAGQETQYF
- | - | TRBV4-1 | CASSQGPSAVNEKLFF
TRBD1 | few | TRBV10-1 | CASSDRTGTHGYTF
TRBD2 | - | TRBV7-8 | CASSSSPLAGSVYTQYF
TRBD2 | - | TRBV19 | CASSKGLAGGLEQFF